This T cell receptor beta chain was identified during a study of T cell changes during pregnancy in multiple sclerosis. The method was immunoSEQ multiplex PCR; TCRdb's version includes in-frame clones alone and lacks a portion of them. Here the sample spans 79,000 or so clones, roughly nine tenths being singletons. V gave up 5 bases and J gave up 1 base; unmatched junction bases: 7. Germline V gives CDR1 SGHNT, CDR2 YYREEE (reference sequence). The CDR3 spans 15 residues. This clone was picked up one time. The sequences come from peripheral blood, collected before pregnancy. This chain connects TRBV5-4 to TRBJ1-1; 8 bases map to TRBD1. This receptor was obtained from a female donor with multiple sclerosis, enrolled in a pregnancy study. The CDR3 spells CASSSADRGNTEAFF. The CDR3 DNA is TGTGCCAGCAGTTCCGCAGACAGGGGGAACACTGAAGCTTTCTTT.